This T cell receptor (beta chain) is drawn from a study of Tregs in tolerant kidney transplant recipients. The CDR3 sequence is 12 residues long. Germline lookup yields CDR1 SEHNR and CDR2 FQNEAQ (reference sequence). V lost 2 bases, J lost 12 bases, and 14 bases lay in between. To note about this clone: Its antigen is unidentified.

The nonmyeloablative bone marrow transplants came from related graft donors, with transient mixed chimerism. Study findings and constraints: Few patients were studied, so findings need validation in larger groups. Biological reproducibility was not directly addressed in this study.

Produced via immunoSEQ multiplex PCR; TCRdb's table is partial and in-frame only. Here the sample spans 90,000 or so clones, approximately 93% being singletons. This TCR came from a human patient who received a combined kidney and bone marrow transplant. Some T cells may be supplied by the graft donor. The material sequenced was CD4+ T cells from blood (PBMCs), taken 12 months after the transplant. The rearrangement links TRBV7-9 to TRBJ2-7; D may be TRBD2 (6 bases). CDR3 protein: CASSLPLLGLYF. As DNA, the CDR3 is TGTGCCAGCAGCTTACCCTTATTGGGACTGTACTTC.